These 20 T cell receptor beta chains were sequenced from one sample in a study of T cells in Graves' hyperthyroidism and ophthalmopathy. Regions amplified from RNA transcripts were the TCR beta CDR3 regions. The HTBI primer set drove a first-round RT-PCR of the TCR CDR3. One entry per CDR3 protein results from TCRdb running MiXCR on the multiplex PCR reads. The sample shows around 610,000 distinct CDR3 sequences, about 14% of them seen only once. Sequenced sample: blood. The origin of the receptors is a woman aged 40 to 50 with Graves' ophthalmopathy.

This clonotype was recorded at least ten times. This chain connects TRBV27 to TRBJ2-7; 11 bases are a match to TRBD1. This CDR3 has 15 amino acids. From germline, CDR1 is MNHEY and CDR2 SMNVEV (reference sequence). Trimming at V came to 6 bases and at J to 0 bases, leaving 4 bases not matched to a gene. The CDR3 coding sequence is TGTGCCAGCAGCCCGGGACAGGGGGGCTCCTACGAGCAGTACTTC. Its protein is CASSPGQGGSYEQYF.

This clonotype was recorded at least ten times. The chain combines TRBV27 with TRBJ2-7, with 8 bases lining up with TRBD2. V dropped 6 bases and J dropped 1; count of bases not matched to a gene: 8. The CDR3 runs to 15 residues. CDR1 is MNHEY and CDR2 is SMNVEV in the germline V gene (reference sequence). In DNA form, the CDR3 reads TGTGCCAGCAGAAGAGCGGGAGATCTTTCCTACGAGCAGTACTTC. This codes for CASRRAGDLSYEQYF.

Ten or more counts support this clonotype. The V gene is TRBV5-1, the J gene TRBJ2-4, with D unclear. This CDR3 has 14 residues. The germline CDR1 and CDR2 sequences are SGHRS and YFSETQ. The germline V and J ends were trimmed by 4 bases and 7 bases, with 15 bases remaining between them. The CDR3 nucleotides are TGCGCCAGCAGCCAATCTAATTCGGCGAACATTCAGTACTTC. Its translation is CASSQSNSANIQYF.

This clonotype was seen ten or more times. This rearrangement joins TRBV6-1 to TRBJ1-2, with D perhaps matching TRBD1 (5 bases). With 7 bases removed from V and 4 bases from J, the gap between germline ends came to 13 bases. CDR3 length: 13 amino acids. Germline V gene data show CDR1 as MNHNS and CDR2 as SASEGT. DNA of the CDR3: TGTGCCAGCAAGCAGCGGGGACGCTATGGCTACACCTTC. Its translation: CASKQRGRYGYTF.

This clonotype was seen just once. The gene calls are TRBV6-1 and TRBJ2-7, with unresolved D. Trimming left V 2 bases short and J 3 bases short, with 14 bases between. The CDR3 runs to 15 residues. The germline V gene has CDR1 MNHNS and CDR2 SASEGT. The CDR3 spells CASSEPVRSLYEQYF. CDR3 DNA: TGTGCCAGCAGTGAACCAGTCCGCAGCCTCTACGAGCAGTACTTC.

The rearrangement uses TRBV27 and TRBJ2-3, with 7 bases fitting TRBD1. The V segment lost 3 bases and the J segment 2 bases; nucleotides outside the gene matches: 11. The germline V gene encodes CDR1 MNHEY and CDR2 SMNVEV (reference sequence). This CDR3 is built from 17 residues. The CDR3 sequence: CASSFRQGPPYTDTQYF. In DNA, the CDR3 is TGTGCCAGCAGTTTCCGACAGGGCCCGCCATACACAGATACGCAGTATTTT.

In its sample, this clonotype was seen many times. The CDR3 nucleotides are TGTGCCAGCGCGGGATCCATATGGCGCGAGCAGTACTTC. This sequence encodes CASAGSIWREQYF. The chain joins TRBV27 to TRBJ2-7; D may be TRBD2 (6 bases). Trimming removed 8 bases at V and 6 bases at J, with 17 bases between. CDR3 length equals 13 residues. CDR1 and CDR2 from the germline V gene are MNHEY and SMNVEV (reference sequence).

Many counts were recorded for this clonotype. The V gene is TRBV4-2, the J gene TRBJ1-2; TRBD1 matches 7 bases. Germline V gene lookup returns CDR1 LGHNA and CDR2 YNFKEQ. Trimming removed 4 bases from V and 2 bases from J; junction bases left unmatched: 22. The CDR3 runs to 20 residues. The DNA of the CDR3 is TGTGCCAGCAGCCCCCGCGAGTCCGCCACGACAGGGCTCGGGAACTATGGCTACACCTTC. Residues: CASSPRESATTGLGNYGYTF.

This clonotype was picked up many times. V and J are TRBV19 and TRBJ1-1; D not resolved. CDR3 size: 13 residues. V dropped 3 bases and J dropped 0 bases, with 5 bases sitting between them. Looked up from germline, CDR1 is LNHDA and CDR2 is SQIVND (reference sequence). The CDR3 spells CASSIRLNTEAFF. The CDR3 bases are TGTGCCAGTAGTATCCGACTGAACACTGAAGCTTTCTTT.

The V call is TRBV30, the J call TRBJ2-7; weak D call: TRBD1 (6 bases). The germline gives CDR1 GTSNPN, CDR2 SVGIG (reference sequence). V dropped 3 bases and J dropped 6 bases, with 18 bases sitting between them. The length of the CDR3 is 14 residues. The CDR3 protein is CAWSPTNRGGEQYF. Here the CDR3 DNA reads TGTGCCTGGAGCCCAACCAATCGAGGGGGCGAGCAGTACTTC.

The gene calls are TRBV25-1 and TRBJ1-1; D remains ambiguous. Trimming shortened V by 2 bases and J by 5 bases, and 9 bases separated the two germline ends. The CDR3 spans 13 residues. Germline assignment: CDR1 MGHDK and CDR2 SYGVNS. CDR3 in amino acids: CASSENNWTEAFF. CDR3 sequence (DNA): TGTGCCAGCAGTGAAAACAATTGGACTGAAGCTTTCTTT.

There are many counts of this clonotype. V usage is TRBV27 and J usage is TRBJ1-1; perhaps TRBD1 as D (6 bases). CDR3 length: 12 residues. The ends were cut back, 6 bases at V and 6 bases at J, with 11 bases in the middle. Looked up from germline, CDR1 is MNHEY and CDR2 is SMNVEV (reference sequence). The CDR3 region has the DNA TGTGCCAGCAGGGGGGGGGCCCCTGAAGCTTTCTTT. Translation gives CASRGGAPEAFF.

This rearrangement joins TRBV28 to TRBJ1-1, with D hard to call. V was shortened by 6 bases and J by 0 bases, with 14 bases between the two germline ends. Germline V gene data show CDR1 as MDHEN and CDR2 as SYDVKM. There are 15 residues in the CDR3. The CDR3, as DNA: TGTGCCAGCAGGAGAAATGGGGTCATGAACACTGAAGCTTTCTTT. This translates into CASRRNGVMNTEAFF.

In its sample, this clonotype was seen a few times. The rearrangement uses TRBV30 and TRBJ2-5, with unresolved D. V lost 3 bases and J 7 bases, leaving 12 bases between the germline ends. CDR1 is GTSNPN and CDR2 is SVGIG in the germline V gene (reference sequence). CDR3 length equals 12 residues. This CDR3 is CAWRAEGGTQYF. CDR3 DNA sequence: TGTGCCTGGAGAGCTGAAGGTGGGACCCAGTACTTC.

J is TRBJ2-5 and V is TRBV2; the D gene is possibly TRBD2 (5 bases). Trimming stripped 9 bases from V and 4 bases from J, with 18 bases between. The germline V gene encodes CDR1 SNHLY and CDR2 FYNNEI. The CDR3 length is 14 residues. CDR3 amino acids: CARSGPGIRETQYF. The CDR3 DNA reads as TGTGCCAGGTCTGGGCCGGGGATTCGAGAGACCCAGTACTTC.

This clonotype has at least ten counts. CDR3 bases: TGTGCCAGCAGTCTCGGACTAGCGGGAGGGCCCATCCCCTACGAGCAGTACTTC. Translating gives CASSLGLAGGPIPYEQYF. The chain recombines TRBV12-3 or TRBV12-4 with TRBJ2-7, with 15 bases matching TRBD2. The CDR3 runs 18 residues. V dropped 5 bases and J dropped 2; count of bases not matched to a gene: 10.

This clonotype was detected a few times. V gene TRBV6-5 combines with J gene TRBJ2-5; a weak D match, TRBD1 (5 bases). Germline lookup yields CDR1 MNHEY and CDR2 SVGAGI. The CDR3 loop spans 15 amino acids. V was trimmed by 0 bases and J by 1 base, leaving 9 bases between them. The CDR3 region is CASSYSRQSQETQYF. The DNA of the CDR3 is TGTGCCAGCAGTTACTCCCGACAGAGCCAAGAGACCCAGTACTTC.

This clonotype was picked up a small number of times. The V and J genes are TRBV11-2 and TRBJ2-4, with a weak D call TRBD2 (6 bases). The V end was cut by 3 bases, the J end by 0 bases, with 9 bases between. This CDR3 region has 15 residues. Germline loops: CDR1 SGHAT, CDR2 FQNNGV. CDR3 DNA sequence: TGTGCCAGCAGCTTGGTAGCGGTAGCCAAAAACATTCAGTACTTC. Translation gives CASSLVAVAKNIQYF.

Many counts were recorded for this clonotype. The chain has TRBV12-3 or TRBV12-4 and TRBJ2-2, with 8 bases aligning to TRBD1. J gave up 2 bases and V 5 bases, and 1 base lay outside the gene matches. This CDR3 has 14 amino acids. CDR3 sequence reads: CASSDRGNTGELFF. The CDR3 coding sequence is TGTGCCAGCAGTGACAGGGGAAACACCGGGGAGCTGTTTTTT.

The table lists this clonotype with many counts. For the CDR3, the DNA is TGTGCCAGCAGCCCCCCGTGGGGGACCCAAACGAACACTGAAGCTTTCTTT. It encodes CASSPPWGTQTNTEAFF. The J gene is TRBJ1-1, the V gene TRBV11-2, with D perhaps matching TRBD1 (5 bases). This CDR3 has 17 amino acids. The germline V and J ends were trimmed by 5 bases and 1 base, with 20 bases remaining between them. CDR1 is SGHAT and CDR2 is FQNNGV in the germline V gene.